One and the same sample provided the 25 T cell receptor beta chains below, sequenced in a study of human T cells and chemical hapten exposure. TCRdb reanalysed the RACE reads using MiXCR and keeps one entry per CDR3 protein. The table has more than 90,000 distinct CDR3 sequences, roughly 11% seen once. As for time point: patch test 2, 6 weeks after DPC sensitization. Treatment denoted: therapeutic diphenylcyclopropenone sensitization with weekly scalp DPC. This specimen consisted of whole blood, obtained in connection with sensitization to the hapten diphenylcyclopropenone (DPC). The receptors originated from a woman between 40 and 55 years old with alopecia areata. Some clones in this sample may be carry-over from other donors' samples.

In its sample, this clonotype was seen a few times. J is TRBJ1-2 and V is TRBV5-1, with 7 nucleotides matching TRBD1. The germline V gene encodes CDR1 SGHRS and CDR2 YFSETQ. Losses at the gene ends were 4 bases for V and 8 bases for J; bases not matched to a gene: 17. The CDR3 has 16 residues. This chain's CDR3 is CASSQYSTGSLGGYTF. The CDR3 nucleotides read TGCGCCAGCAGCCAATACTCGACAGGGTCTTTAGGGGGCTACACCTTC.

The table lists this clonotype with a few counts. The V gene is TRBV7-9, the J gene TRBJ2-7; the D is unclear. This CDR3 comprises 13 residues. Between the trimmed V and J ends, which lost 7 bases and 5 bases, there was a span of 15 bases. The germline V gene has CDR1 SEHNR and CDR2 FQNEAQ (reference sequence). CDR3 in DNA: TGTGCCAGCACCCGGGTCCCCCGAGACGAGCAGTACTTC. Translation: CASTRVPRDEQYF.

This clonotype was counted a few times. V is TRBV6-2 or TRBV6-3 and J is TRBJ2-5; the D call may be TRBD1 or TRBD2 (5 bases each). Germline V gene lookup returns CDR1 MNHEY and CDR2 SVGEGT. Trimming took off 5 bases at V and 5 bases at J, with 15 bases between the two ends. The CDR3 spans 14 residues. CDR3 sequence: CASSPGTSQETQYF. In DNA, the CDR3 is TGTGCCAGCAGTCCAGGGACGTCCCAGGAGACCCAGTACTTC.

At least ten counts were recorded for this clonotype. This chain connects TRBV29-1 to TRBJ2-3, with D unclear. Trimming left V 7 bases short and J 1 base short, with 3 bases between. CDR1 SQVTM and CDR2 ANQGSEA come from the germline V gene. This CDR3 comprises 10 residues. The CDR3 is CSGGTDTQYF. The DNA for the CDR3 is TGCAGCGGCGGCACAGATACGCAGTATTTT.

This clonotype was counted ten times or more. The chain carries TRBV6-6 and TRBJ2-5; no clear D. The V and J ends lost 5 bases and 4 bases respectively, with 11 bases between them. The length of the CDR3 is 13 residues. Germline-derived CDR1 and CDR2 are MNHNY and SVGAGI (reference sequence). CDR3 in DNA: TGTGCCAGCAGTACGCGATTGGGAGAGACCCAGTACTTC. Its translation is CASSTRLGETQYF.

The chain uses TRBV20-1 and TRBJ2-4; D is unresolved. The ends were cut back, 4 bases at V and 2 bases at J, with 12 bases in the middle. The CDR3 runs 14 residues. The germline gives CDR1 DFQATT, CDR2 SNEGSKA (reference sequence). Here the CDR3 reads CSATPVPSKNIQYF. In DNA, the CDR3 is TGCAGTGCTACCCCAGTCCCATCCAAAAACATTCAGTACTTC.

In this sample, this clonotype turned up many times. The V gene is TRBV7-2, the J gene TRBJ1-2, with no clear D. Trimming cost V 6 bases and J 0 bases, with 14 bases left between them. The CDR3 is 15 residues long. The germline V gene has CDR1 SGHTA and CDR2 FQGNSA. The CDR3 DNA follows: TGTGCCAGCAGTTACCTACCAGAAGCTAACTATGGCTACACCTTC. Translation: CASSYLPEANYGYTF. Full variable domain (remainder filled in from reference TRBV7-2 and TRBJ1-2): GAGVSQSPSNKVTEKGKDVELRCDPISGHTALYWYRQSLGQGLEFLIYFQGNSAPDKSGLPSDRFSAERTGGSVSTLTIQRTQQEDSAVYLCASSYLPEANYGYTFGSGTRLTVV.

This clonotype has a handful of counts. The chain's CDR3 is CSVKRGGETQYF. CDR3 nucleotides: TGCAGCGTCAAGCGGGGAGGCGAGACCCAGTACTTC. The chain employs TRBV29-1 and TRBJ2-5, with TRBD2 matching 7 bases. The CDR3 length is 12 residues. CDR1 SQVTM and CDR2 ANQGSEA come from the germline V gene. Germline trimming cut 6 bases from V and 5 bases from J; bases unmatched to any gene: 6. The whole variable domain, filled in from reference TRBV29-1 and TRBJ2-5, reads SAVISQKPSRDICQRGTSLTIQCQVDSQVTMMFWYRQQPGQSLTLIATANQGSEATYESGFVIDKFPISRPNLTFSTLTVSNMSPEDSSIYLCSVKRGGETQYFGPGTRLLVL.

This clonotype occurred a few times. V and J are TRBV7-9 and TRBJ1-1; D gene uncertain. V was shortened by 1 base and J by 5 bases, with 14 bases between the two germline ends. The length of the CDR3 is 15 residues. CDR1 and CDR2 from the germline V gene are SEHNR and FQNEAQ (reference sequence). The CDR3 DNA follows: TGTGCCAGCAGCTTAGGAATATTGGGGAGGACTGAAGCTTTCTTT. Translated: CASSLGILGRTEAFF. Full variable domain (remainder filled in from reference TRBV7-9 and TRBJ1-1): DTGVSQNPRHKITKRGQNVTFRCDPISEHNRLYWYRQTLGQGPEFLTYFQNEAQLEKSRLLSDRFSAERPKGSFSTLEIQRTEQGDSAMYLCASSLGILGRTEAFFGQGTRLTVV.

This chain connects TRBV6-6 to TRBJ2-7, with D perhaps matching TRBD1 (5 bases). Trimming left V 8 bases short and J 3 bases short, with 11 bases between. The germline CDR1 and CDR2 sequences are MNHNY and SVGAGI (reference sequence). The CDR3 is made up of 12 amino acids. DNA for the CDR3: TGTGCCAGCTGTGGGGCACTCTACGAGCAGTACTTC. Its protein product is CASCGALYEQYF.

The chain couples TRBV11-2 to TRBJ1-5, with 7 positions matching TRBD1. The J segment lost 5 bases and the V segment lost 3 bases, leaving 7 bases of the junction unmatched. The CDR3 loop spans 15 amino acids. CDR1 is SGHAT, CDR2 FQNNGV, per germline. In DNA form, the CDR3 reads TGTGCCAGCAGCTTGGGAAACAGGGGTCATCAGCCCCAGCATTTT. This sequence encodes CASSLGNRGHQPQHF.

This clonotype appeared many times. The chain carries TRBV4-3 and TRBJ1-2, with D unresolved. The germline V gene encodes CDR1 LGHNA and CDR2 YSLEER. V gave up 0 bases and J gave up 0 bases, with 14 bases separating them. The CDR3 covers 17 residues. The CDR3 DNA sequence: TGCGCCAGCAGCCAAGACCGTGGTTTGGTAGCTAACTATGGCTACACCTTC. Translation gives CASSQDRGLVANYGYTF.

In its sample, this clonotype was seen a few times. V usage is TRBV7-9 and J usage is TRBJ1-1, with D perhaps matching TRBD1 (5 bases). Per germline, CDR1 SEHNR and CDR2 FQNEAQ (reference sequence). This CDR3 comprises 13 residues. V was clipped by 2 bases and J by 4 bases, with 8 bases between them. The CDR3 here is CASSLRGTTEAFF. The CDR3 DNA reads TGTGCCAGCAGCTTACGGGGGACCACTGAAGCTTTCTTT.

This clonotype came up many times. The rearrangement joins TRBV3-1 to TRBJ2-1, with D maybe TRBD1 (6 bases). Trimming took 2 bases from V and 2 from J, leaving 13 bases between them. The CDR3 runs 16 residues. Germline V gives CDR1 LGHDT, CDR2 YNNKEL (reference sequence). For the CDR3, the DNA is TGTGCCAGCAGCCAACCAAGAGGGACAACCTACAATGAGCAGTTCTTC. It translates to CASSQPRGTTYNEQFF.

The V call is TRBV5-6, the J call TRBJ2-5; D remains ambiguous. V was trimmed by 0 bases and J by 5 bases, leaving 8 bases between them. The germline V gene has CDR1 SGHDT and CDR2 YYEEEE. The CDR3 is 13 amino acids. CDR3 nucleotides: TGTGCCAGCAGCTTGGTGTCTGGGGAGACCCAGTACTTC. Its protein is CASSLVSGETQYF.

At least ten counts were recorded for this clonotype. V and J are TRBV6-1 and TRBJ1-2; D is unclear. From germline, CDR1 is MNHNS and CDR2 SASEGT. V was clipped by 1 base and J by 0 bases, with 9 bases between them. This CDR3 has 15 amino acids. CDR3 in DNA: TGTGCCAGCAGTGAAGAAGCGATAGCTAACTATGGCTACACCTTC. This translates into CASSEEAIANYGYTF.

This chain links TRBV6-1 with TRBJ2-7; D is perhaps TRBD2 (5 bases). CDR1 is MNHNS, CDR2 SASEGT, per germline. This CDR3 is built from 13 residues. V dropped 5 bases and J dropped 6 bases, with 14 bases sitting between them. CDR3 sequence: CASSHDEGREQYF. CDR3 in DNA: TGTGCCAGCAGTCACGACGAGGGCCGCGAGCAGTACTTC.

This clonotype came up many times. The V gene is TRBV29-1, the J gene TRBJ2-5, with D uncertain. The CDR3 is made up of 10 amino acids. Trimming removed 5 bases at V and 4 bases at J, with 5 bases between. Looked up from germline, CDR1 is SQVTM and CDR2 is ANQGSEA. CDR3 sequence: CSVNRETQYF. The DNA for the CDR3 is TGCAGCGTTAATAGAGAGACCCAGTACTTC.

CDR3 residues: CASSLYGGPSNQPQHF. CDR3 nucleotide sequence: TGTGCCAGCAGCTTGTACGGGGGTCCGAGCAATCAGCCCCAGCATTTT. The gene calls are TRBV5-6 and TRBJ1-5, with D possibly matching TRBD1 (5 bases). Trimming stripped 1 base from V and 1 base from J, with 12 bases between. The CDR3 is 16 amino acids. Germline CDR1 SGHDT, CDR2 YYEEEE.

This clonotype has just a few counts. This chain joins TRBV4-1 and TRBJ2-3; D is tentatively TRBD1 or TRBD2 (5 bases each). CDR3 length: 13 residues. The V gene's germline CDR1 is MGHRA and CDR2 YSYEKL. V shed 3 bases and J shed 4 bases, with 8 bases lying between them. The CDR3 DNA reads TGCGCCAGCAGCCAGATGGGGGCAGATACGCAGTATTTT. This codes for CASSQMGADTQYF.

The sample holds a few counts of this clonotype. CDR3 in amino acids: CASSPTGIGYTF. CDR3 DNA sequence: TGTGCCAGCAGCCCGACAGGGATCGGCTACACCTTC. This chain connects TRBV7-9 to TRBJ1-2; 7 nucleotides line up with TRBD1. Germline assignment: CDR1 SEHNR and CDR2 FQNEAQ (reference sequence). The CDR3 covers 12 residues. V lost 5 bases, J lost 8 bases, and 5 bases stayed unmatched.

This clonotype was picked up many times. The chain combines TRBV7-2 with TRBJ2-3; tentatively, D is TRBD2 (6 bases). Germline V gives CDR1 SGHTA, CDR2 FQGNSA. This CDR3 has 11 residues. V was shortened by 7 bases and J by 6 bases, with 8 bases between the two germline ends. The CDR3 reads CASTAGDTQYF. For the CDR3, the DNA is TGTGCCAGCACCGCGGGGGATACGCAGTATTTT.

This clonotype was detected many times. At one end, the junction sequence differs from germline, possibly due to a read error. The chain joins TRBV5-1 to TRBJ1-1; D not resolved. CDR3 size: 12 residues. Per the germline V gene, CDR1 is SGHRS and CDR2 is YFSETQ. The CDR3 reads CASRLSGSEAFF. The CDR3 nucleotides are TGTGCCAGCAGACTCAGCGGCTCTGAAGCTTTCTTT.

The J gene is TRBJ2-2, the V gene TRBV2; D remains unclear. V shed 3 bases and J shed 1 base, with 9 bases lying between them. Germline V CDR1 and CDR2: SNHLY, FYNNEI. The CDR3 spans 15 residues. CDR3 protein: CASSDAQKNTGELFF. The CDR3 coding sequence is TGTGCCAGCAGTGACGCACAGAAGAACACCGGGGAGCTGTTTTTT.

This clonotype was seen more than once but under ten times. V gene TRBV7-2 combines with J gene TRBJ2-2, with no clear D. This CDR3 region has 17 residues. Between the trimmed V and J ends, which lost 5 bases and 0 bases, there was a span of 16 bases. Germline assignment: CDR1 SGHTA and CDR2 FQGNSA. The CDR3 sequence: CASSRWAIPANTGELFF. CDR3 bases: TGTGCCAGCAGCCGGTGGGCCATACCCGCGAACACCGGGGAGCTGTTTTTT.